The rows below give T cell receptor beta chains drawn from one sample of a study of T cell changes during pregnancy in multiple sclerosis. The data were produced by immunoSEQ multiplex PCR, yet TCRdb's version contains in-frame clones alone and is incomplete. The sample includes some 47,000 clones, more than 70% of them seen just once. Sequencing used CD8+ T cells from peripheral blood mononuclear cells, obtained after pregnancy. The receptors come from a female donor in good health, enrolled as a control in a pregnancy study. The CDR3 runs from the conserved cysteine through the conserved F or W. A D gene is named only where the DNA matches it firmly. Not all rows give a size; the values are once, few, many and, for expanded clones, a class.

>TRBJ2-1|TRBV7-2|TRBD1|14|-
TGTGCCAGCAGGCCGGGACAGGGATACAATGAGCAGTTCTTC
CASRPGQGYNEQFF
>TRBJ1-1|TRBV7-9|-|15|-
TGTGCCAGCAGCTTAAAAGGGGATGCAGGGCCTGAAGCTTTCTTT
CASSLKGDAGPEAFF
>TRBJ2-1|TRBV27|TRBD1|16|-
TGTGCCAGCAGTCCGAGATCAGGGGGCTCCTACAATGAGCAGTTCTTC
CASSPRSGGSYNEQFF
>TRBJ2-7|TRBV9|TRBD1|15|-
TGTGCCAGCAGCCCTGCGACAGGGGGTCCGAGGGAGCAGTACTTC
CASSPATGGPREQYF
>TRBJ2-1|TRBV4-3|TRBD1|16|-
TGCGCCAGCAGCCAAGATGGGACAGGGGCATACAATGAGCAGTTCTTC
CASSQDGTGAYNEQFF
>TRBJ1-1|TRBV4-2|-|15|-
TGTGCCAGCAGCCAAGTAGTCAGAGGAACCCCTGAAGCTTTCTTT
CASSQVVRGTPEAFF
>TRBJ2-7|TRBV30|TRBD2|15|once
TGTGCCTGGAGAGTGGGACTAGCGGCCTCCTACGAGCAGTACTTC
CAWRVGLAASYEQYF
>TRBJ2-5|TRBV7-3|TRBD2|15|-
TGTGCCAGCAGCCCTGCGGGGGGGAGCCAAGAGACCCAGTACTTC
CASSPAGGSQETQYF
>TRBJ2-1|TRBV7-9|TRBD2|16|-
TGTGCCAGCAGCTCACTAGCGGGGAATACCTACAATGAGCAGTTCTTC
CASSSLAGNTYNEQFF
>TRBJ2-5|TRBV7-9|TRBD1|14|-
TGTGCCAGCAGCTCCGACAGGGGGCGAGAGACCCAGTACTTC
CASSSDRGRETQYF
>TRBJ2-3|TRBV9|TRBD2|16|-
TGTGCCAGCAGCCCCTTCGCGGGGGATAGCACAGATACGCAGTATTTT
CASSPFAGDSTDTQYF
>TRBJ1-2|TRBV29-1|-|12|-
TGCAGCGTTGAATCCAGGGAGGATGGCTACACCTTC
CSVESREDGYTF
>TRBJ2-5|TRBV2|TRBD1|16|once
TGTGCCAGCAGTGAAGGGCCGACAGGGGACGGAGAGACCCAGTACTTC
CASSEGPTGDGETQYF
>TRBJ1-3|TRBV13|-|16|once
TGTGCCAGCAGCCTACGACTCTCCCTCTCTGGAAACACCATATATTTT
CASSLRLSLSGNTIYF
>TRBJ1-4|TRBV4-1|-|14|-
TGCGCCAGCAGCCAGGGCGGTGGGGACATCTTACTGTTTTTT
CASSQGGGDILLFF
>TRBJ1-5|TRBV4-3|-|15|-
TGCGCCAGCAGCCGAATAACTGGACAGAATCAGCCCCAGCATTTT
CASSRITGQNQPQHF
>TRBJ2-1|TRBV4-3|TRBD2|18|-
TGCGCCAGCAGCCAAGAATGGTCCCCGACTAGCGGGTACAATGAGCAGTTCTTC
CASSQEWSPTSGYNEQFF
>TRBJ1-1|TRBV6-5|TRBD1|15|once
TGTGCCAGCAGTTTGGGACAGGGAATGAACACTGAAGCTTTCTTT
CASSLGQGMNTEAFF
>TRBJ2-5|TRBV29-1|TRBD2|13|-
TGCAGCTGGGAGCGGGGGGCCGAAGAGACCCAGTACTTC
CSWERGAEETQYF
>TRBJ1-1|TRBV4-3|TRBD1|15|-
TGCGCCAGCAGCCCACGGACAGGATTGAACACTGAAGCTTTCTTT
CASSPRTGLNTEAFF
>TRBJ2-2|TRBV4-3|-|15|-
TGCGCCAGCAGCCAAGCCAGGCAGGGGAGTGGGGAGCTGTTTTTT
CASSQARQGSGELFF
>TRBJ2-7|TRBV4-1|-|14|-
TGCGCCAGCTCTCCAAGTGGTCAGTTTTACGAGCAGTACTTC
CASSPSGQFYEQYF
>TRBJ1-1|TRBV27|-|14|-
TGTGCCAGCAAAGCGGGGGGCGTGCACACTGAAGCTTTCTTT
CASKAGGVHTEAFF
>TRBJ1-5|TRBV28|-|14|-
TGTGCCAGCAGTCCCGCAGGGTCGCATCAGCCCCAGCATTTT
CASSPAGSHQPQHF
>TRBJ1-5|TRBV27|-|13|-
TGTGCCAGCAGTTTTCGGGGGGATCAGCCCCAGCATTTT
CASSFRGDQPQHF
>TRBJ1-5|TRBV10-3|TRBD1|16|-
TGTGCCATCAGTGAGTCCGACAGGGGGAGCAATCAGCCCCAGCATTTT
CAISESDRGSNQPQHF
>TRBJ2-7|TRBV7-6|TRBD1|15|-
TGTGCCAGCAGCTTAGAGGGACAGCCCTCCTACGAGCAGTACTTC
CASSLEGQPSYEQYF
>TRBJ1-2|TRBV4-3|TRBD1|15|-
TGCGCCAGCAGCCAGAACGACAGGGGCAACTATGGCTACACCTTC
CASSQNDRGNYGYTF
>TRBJ1-1|TRBV4-1|-|14|-
TGCGCCAGCAGCCAAGAGACAGGATACACTGAAGCTTTCTTT
CASSQETGYTEAFF
>TRBJ2-1|TRBV4-3|TRBD2|17|-
TGCGCCAGCAGCCAAGATAGGGCTAGCGGGGGGGCCATTGAGCAGTTCTTC
CASSQDRASGGAIEQFF
>TRBJ1-1|TRBV4-2|-|13|-
TGTGCCAGCAGCCAAGGTACGGACACTGAAGCTTTCTTT
CASSQGTDTEAFF
>TRBJ2-7|TRBV6-4|-|15|-
TGTGCCAGCAGTGACGTTGCGGGGAGAAACTACGAGCAGTACTTC
CASSDVAGRNYEQYF
>TRBJ2-1|TRBV7-9|-|12|-
TGTGCCAGCAGCTTGAGAGGCAATGAGCAGTTCTTC
CASSLRGNEQFF
>TRBJ1-6|TRBV30|-|16|-
TGTGCCTGGAGTGAGGACAGACCCTCCTATAATTCACCCCTCCACTTT
CAWSEDRPSYNSPLHF
>TRBJ1-1|TRBV2|TRBD1|14|-
TGTGCCAGCAGTGAGGGGACAGGGTTGACTGAAGCTTTCTTT
CASSEGTGLTEAFF
>TRBJ2-1|TRBV9|-|14|-
TGTGCCAGCAGCTCGGGGAGCTCCTACAATGAGCAGTTCTTC
CASSSGSSYNEQFF
>TRBJ1-1|TRBV4-3|TRBD1|14|few
TGCGCCAGCAGCCTGGGACAGGAGAACACTGAAGCTTTCTTT
CASSLGQENTEAFF
>TRBJ2-1|TRBV7-6|-|16|-
TGTGCCAGCAGCTTAGATTTAGCAGGGTCCTACAATGAGCAGTTCTTC
CASSLDLAGSYNEQFF
>TRBJ2-5|TRBV9|-|16|-
TGTGCCAGCAGCGTAGGACAGAACTCCTTCCAAGAGACCCAGTACTTC
CASSVGQNSFQETQYF
>TRBJ1-2|TRBV25-1|-|12|-
TGTGCCAGTAGAACCCCTAACTATGGCTACACCTTC
CASRTPNYGYTF
>TRBJ2-3|TRBV7-2|TRBD1|13|-
TGTGCCAGTATAGAGGGGGCGATTGATACGCAGTATTTT
CASIEGAIDTQYF
>TRBJ2-5|TRBV15|TRBD1|14|-
TGTGCCACCAGCAGAGATGAGGGGGCGGAGACCCAGTACTTC
CATSRDEGAETQYF
>TRBJ2-5|TRBV9|-|15|-
TGTGCCAGCAGCGTAGAGGGGGGGCGCCAAGAGACCCAGTACTTC
CASSVEGGRQETQYF
>TRBJ1-1|TRBV29-1|TRBD1|15|-
TGCAGCGTTGATCGCAGGACCTCGGACAGGGGGGAAGCTTTCTTT
CSVDRRTSDRGEAFF
>TRBJ2-3|TRBV2|TRBD2|17|-
TGTGCCACCATAATAGCGGGGGCCGGGCTAAGCGCAGATACGCAGTATTTT
CATIIAGAGLSADTQYF
>TRBJ1-1|TRBV29-1|TRBD1|14|-
TGCAGCGTCGGTCCCGGGACAGGGTATCCTGAAGCTTTCTTT
CSVGPGTGYPEAFF
>TRBJ2-7|TRBV28|-|15|-
TGTGCCAGCAGCCCGGCCCATAGCGGAACCTACGAGCAGTACTTC
CASSPAHSGTYEQYF
>TRBJ2-7|TRBV10-3|-|15|-
TGTGCCATCAGTGTCGCTTTACCGGACAGCTACGAGCAGTACTTC
CAISVALPDSYEQYF
>TRBJ2-7|TRBV6-1|TRBD1|15|few
TGTGCCAGCAGAGAGTCCGGGACAGGGTCCTACGAGCAGTACTTC
CASRESGTGSYEQYF
>TRBJ2-1|TRBV2|-|13|-
TGTGCCAGCAGTGGAGACTTGAACAATGAGCAGTTCTTC
CASSGDLNNEQFF
>TRBJ1-5|TRBV14|TRBD1|16|once
TGTGCCAACCGGGACAGGGGCTGGTTTAGCAATCAGCCCCAGCATTTT
CANRDRGWFSNQPQHF
>TRBJ2-5|TRBV9|TRBD1|14|-
TGTGCCAGCAGCGTATTCGGGACAGAAGAGACCCAGTACTTC
CASSVFGTEETQYF
>TRBJ2-3|TRBV4-3|-|15|-
TGCGCCAGCAGCCAAGCGGTCAGGGGGGCAGATACGCAGTATTTT
CASSQAVRGADTQYF